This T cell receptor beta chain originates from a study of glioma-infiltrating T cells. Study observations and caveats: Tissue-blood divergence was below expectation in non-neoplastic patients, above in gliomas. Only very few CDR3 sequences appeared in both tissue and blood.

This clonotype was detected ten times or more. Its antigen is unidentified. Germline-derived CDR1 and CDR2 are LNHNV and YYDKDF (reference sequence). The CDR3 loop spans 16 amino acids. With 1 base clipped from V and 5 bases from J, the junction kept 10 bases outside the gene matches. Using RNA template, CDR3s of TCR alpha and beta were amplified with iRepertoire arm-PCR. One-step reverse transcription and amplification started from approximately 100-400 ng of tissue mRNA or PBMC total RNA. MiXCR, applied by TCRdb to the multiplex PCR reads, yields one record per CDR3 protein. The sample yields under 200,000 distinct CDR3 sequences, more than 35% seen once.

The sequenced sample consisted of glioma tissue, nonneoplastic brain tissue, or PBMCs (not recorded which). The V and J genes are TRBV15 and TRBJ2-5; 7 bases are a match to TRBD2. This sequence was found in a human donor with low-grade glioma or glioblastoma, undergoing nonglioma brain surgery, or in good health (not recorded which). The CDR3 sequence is CATSRVSGLGAETQYF. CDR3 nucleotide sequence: TGTGCCACCAGCAGAGTCTCAGGACTAGGCGCGGAGACCCAGTACTTC.